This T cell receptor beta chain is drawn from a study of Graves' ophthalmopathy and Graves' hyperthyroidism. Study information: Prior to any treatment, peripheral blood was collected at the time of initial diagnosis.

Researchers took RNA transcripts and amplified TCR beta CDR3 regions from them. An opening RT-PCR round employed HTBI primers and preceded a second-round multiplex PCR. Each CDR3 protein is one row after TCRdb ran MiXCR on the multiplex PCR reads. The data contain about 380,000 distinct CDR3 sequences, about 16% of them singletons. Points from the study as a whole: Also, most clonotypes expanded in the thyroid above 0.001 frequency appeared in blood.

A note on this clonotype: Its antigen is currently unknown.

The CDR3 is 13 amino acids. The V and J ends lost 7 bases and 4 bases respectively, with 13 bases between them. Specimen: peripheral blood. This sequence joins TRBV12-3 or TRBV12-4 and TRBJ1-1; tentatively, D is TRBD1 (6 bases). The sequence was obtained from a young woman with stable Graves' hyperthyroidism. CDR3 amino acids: CASTVGGGTEAFF. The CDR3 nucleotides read TGTGCCAGCACCGTGGGAGGGGGCACTGAAGCTTTCTTT.